The 9 T cell receptor beta chains below come from one sample, sequenced in a study of blood T cells in healthy people across ages. Combining a sample-barcoded 5' primer with a J-beta primer mix, a second PCR ran for roughly 7 to 12 cycles. TCRdb called the 5' RACE reads again in MiXCR, with one record for every CDR3 protein. The data show around 2 million distinct CDR3 sequences, about two fifths seen once. Sequenced sample: blood. These receptors were obtained from a human donor in good health.

This clonotype was seen only a few times. This chain uses TRBV7-2 with TRBJ1-2; TRBD1 matches 7 bases. CDR1 and CDR2 (germline): SGHTA, FQGNSA. J lost 4 bases, V lost 4 bases, and 6 bases had no gene match. The CDR3 is made up of 14 amino acids. The CDR3 bases are TGTGCCAGCAGCTCCCCGGGACAGACCTATGGCTACACCTTC. Encoded protein: CASSSPGQTYGYTF.

V gene TRBV20-1 combines with J gene TRBJ2-5, with 10 bases matching TRBD1. The assigned J gene may be wrong: the sequence end matches TRBJ2-7 better. Germline CDR1 is DFQATT and CDR2 is SNEGSKA (reference sequence). This CDR3 spans 13 amino acids. Here the CDR3 reads CSAGSTGGSEQYF. The CDR3 DNA reads TGCAGTGCTGGATCGACAGGGGGCAGCGAGCAGTACTTC.

V usage is TRBV5-1 and J usage is TRBJ1-5; D unresolved. V gave up 3 bases and J gave up 4 bases, with 14 bases separating them. Germline CDR1 reads SGHRS; CDR2 reads YFSETQ. The CDR3 has 15 amino acids. The CDR3 nucleotides read TGCGCCAGCAGCTCCGAGGGCAGGTGGAATCAGCCCCAGCATTTT. As protein: CASSSEGRWNQPQHF.

This clonotype was picked up a small number of times. The chain combines TRBV27 with TRBJ1-1, with 7 bases fitting TRBD1. The germline V gene encodes CDR1 MNHEY and CDR2 SMNVEV (reference sequence). The CDR3 runs to 14 residues. V lost 5 bases to trimming and J lost 3 bases; unmatched junction nucleotides: 6. The CDR3: CASSGDRAYTEAFF. The CDR3 coding sequence is TGTGCCAGCAGTGGAGACAGGGCGTACACTGAAGCTTTCTTT.

The rearrangement joins TRBV18 to TRBJ2-4; 10 bases map to TRBD1. The CDR3 covers 15 residues. After removal of 5 bases from V and 13 bases from J, the junction contained 14 bases not matched to a gene. Germline CDR1 KGHSH, CDR2 LQKENI. CDR3 sequence reads: CASSEGGTGVREQYF. The CDR3 bases are TGTGCCAGCTCAGAAGGTGGGACAGGGGTTCGAGAGCAGTACTTC.

V usage is TRBV2 and J usage is TRBJ2-3; possibly TRBD2 for D (5 bases). CDR1 and CDR2 from the germline V gene are SNHLY and FYNNEI. The CDR3 is 14 residues long. Trimming stripped 7 bases from V and 2 bases from J, with 13 bases between. Written as DNA, the CDR3 is TGTGCCAGCAAGTGGGGAGCAAACACAGATACGCAGTATTTT. The encoded protein is CASKWGANTDTQYF.

This clonotype was picked up a small number of times. The chain couples TRBV10-3 to TRBJ2-7; the match to TRBD1 covers 8 bases. The CDR3 spans 15 residues. V was pared by 3 bases and J by 2 bases, with 6 bases of the junction left unmatched. The germline V gene has CDR1 ENHRY and CDR2 SYGVKD. The CDR3: CAISDQDRATYEQYF. The CDR3, as DNA: TGTGCCATCAGTGATCAGGACAGGGCTACCTACGAGCAGTACTTC.

CDR3 DNA: TGTGCCGTTCGGGCTTCGGGGGGGGATACGCAGTATTTT. As protein: CAVRASGGDTQYF. The chain couples TRBV6-1 to TRBJ2-3; 8 bases agree with TRBD2. The length of the CDR3 is 13 residues. The J segment lost 6 bases and the V segment lost 11 bases, leaving 10 bases of the junction unmatched. In germline, CDR1 is MNHNS, CDR2 SASEGT.

This clonotype was seen only a few times. The V call is TRBV20-1, the J call TRBJ2-7; 8 bases fit TRBD1. Per germline, CDR1 DFQATT and CDR2 SNEGSKA (reference sequence). CDR3 length: 14 amino acids. The V gene end was trimmed by 6 bases and the J gene end by 3 bases; junction bases not matched to a gene: 10. CDR3 DNA sequence: TGCAGTGCACAGAGGGGGACAGGATACTACGAGCAGTACTTC. The encoded protein is CSAQRGTGYYEQYF.